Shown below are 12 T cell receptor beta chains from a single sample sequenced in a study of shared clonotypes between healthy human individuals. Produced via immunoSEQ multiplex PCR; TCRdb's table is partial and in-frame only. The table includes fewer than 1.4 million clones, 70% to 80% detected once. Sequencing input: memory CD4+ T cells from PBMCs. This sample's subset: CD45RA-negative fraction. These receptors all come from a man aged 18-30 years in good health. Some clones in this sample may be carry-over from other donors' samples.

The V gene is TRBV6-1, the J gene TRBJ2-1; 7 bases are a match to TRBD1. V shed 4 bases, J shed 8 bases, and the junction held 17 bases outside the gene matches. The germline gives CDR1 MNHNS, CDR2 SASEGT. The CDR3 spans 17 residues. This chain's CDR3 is CASSGQLGGPHGHEQFF. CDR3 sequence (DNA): TGTGCCAGCAGTGGGCAACTAGGGGGCCCTCATGGCCATGAGCAGTTCTTC.

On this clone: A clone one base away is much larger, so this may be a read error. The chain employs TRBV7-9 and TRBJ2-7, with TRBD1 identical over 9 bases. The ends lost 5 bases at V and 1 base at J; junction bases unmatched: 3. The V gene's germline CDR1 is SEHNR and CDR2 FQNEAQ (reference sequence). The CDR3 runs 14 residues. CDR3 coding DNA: TGTGCCAGCAGCACCGGGACAGGGTCCTACGAGCAGTACTTC. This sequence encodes CASSTGTGSYEQYF.

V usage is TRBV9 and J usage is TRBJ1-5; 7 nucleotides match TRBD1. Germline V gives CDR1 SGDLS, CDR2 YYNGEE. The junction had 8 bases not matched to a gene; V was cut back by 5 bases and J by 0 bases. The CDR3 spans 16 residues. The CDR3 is CASSPQGEFSNQPQHF. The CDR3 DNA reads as TGTGCCAGCAGTCCTCAGGGGGAATTTAGCAATCAGCCCCAGCATTTT.

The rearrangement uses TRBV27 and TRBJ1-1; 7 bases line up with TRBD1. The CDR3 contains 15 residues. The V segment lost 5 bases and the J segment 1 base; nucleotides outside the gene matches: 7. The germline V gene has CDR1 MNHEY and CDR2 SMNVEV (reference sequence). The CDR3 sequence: CASSPWTGGNTEAFF. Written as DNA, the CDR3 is TGTGCCAGCAGTCCATGGACAGGCGGGAACACTGAAGCTTTCTTT.

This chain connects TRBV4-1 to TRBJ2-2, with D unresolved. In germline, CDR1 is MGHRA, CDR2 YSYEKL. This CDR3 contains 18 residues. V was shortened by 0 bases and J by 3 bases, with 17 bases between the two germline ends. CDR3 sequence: CASSQDRFGLDHTGELFF. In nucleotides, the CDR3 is TGCGCCAGCAGCCAAGATCGTTTCGGTTTAGATCACACCGGGGAGCTGTTTTTT.

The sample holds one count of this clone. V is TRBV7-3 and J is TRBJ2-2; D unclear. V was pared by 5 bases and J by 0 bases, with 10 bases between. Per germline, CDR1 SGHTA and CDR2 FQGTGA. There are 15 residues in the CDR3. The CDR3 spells CASSPPRANTGELFF. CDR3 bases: TGTGCCAGCAGCCCCCCCAGAGCGAACACCGGGGAGCTGTTTTTT.

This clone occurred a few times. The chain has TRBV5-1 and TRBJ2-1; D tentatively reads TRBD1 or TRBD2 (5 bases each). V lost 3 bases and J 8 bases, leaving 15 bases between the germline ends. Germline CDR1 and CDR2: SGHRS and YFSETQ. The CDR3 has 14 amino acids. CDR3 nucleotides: TGCGCCAGCAGCTCTTCGGGGACCGCGGATGAGCAGTTCTTC. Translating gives CASSSSGTADEQFF.

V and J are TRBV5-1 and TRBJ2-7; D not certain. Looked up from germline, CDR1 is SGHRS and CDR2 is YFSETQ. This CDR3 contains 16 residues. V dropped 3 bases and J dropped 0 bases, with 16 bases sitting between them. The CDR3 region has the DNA TGCGCCAGCAGCTCCGGACCTTCAGCTAGCTCCTACGAGCAGTACTTC. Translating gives CASSSGPSASSYEQYF.

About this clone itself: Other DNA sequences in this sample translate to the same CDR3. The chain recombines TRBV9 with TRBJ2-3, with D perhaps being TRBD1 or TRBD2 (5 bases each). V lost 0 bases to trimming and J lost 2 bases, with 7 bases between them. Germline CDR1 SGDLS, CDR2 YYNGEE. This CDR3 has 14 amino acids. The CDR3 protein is CASSVVGTTDTQYF. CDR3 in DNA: TGTGCCAGCAGCGTAGTTGGGACCACAGATACGCAGTATTTT.

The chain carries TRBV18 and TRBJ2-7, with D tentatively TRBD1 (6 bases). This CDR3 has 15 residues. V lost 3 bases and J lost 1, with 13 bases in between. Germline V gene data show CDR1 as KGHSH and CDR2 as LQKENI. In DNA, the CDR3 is TGTGCCAGCTCACCCGAAGGACAGTGGTCCTACGAGCAGTACTTC. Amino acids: CASSPEGQWSYEQYF.

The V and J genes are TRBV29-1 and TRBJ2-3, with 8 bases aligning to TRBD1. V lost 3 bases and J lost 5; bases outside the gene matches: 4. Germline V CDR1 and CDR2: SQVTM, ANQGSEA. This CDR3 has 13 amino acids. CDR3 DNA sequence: TGCAGCGTTGAGGACAGGGCAGGAGATACGCAGTATTTT. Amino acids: CSVEDRAGDTQYF.

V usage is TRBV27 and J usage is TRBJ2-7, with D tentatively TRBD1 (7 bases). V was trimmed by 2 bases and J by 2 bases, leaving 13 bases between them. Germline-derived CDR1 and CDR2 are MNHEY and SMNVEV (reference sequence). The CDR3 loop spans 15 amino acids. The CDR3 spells CASSLGGTAAYEQYF. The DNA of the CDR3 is TGTGCCAGCAGTTTAGGGGGGACAGCAGCCTACGAGCAGTACTTC.